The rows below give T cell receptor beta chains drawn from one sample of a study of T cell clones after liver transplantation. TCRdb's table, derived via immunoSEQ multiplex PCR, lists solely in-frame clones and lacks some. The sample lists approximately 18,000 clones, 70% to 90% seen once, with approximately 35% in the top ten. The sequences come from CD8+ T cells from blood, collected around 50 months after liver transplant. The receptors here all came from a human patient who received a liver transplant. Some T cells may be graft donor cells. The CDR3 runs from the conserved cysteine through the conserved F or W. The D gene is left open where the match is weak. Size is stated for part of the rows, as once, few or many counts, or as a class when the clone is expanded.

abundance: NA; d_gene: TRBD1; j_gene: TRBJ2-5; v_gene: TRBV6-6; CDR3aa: CASSPTRTGGETQYF; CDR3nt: TGTGCCAGCAGTCCTACCCGGACAGGTGGGGAGACCCAGTACTTC
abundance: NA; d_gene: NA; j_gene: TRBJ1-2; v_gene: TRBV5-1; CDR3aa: CASSLGFRVGDYGYTF; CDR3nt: TGCGCCAGCAGCTTGGGTTTCAGAGTGGGCGACTATGGCTACACCTTC
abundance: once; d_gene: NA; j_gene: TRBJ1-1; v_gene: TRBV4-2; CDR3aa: CASSEGPNTEAFF; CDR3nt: TGTGCCAGCAGCGAGGGTCCAAACACTGAAGCTTTCTTT
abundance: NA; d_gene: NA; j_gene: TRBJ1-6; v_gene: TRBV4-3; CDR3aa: CASSQDSASYNSPLHF; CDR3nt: TGCGCCAGCAGCCAAGATTCAGCGAGCTATAATTCACCCCTCCACTTT
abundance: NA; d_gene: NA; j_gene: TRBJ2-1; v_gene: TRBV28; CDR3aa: CASSLAINEQFF; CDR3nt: TGTGCCAGCAGTTTGGCAATTAATGAGCAGTTCTTC
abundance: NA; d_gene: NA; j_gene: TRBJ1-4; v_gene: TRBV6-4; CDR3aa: CASSYSTGGKLFF; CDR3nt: TGTGCCAGCAGTTACTCGACGGGGGGAAAACTGTTTTTT
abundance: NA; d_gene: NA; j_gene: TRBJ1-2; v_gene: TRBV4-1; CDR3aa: CASSQDNRGSHYGYTF; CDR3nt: TGCGCCAGCAGCCAAGACAACCGGGGCAGCCACTATGGCTACACCTTC
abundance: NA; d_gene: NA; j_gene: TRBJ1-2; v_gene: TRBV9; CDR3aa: CASSVAGIANYGYTF; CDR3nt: TGTGCCAGCAGCGTGGCAGGGATCGCTAACTATGGCTACACCTTC
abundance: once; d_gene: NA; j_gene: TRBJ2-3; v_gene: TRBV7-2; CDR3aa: CASSFGPLGGGPTDTQYF; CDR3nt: TGTGCCAGCAGTTTCGGACCTTTAGGGGGAGGACCCACAGATACGCAGTATTTT
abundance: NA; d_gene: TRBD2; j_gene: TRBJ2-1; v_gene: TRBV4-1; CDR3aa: CASSPTSGSVPHEQFF; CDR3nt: TGCGCCAGCAGCCCAACTAGCGGGAGTGTCCCCCATGAGCAGTTCTTC
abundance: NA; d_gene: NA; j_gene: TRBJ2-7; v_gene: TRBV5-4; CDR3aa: CASSFPDREMGEQYF; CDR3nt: TGTGCCAGCAGCTTCCCGGACAGAGAGATGGGAGAGCAGTACTTC
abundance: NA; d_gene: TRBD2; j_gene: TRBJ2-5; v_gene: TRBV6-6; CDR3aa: CASLDVAGGKETQYF; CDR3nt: TGTGCCAGCTTAGATGTAGCGGGAGGGAAAGAGACCCAGTACTTC
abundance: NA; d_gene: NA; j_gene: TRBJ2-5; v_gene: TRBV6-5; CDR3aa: CASCPGRRGETQYF; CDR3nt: TGTGCCAGCTGCCCGGGCCGGCGCGGAGAGACCCAGTACTTC
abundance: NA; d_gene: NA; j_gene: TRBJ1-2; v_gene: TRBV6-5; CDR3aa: CASSLSGLIYGYTF; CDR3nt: TGTGCCAGCAGTTTATCGGGACTGATCTATGGCTACACCTTC
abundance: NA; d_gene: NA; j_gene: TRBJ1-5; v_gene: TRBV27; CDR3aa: CASSLGGANQPQHF; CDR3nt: TGTGCCAGCAGTTTGGGAGGTGCCAATCAGCCCCAGCATTTT
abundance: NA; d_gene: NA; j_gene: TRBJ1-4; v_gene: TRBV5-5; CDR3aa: CASSLVSGEKLFF; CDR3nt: TGTGCCAGCAGCTTGGTGTCAGGCGAAAAACTGTTTTTT
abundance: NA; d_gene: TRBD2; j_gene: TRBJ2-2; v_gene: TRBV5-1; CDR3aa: CASSPLSGLAGGPSGELFF; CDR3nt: TGCGCCAGCAGCCCCCTAAGCGGGCTAGCGGGAGGGCCTTCCGGGGAGCTGTTTTTT
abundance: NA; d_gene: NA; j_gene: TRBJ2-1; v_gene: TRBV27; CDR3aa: CASSLVGLNEQFF; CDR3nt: TGTGCCAGCAGTTTAGTCGGGTTAAATGAGCAGTTCTTC
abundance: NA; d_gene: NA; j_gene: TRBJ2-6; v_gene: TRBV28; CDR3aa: CASSLIGSGANVLTF; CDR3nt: TGTGCCAGCAGTTTGATAGGTTCCGGGGCCAACGTCCTGACTTTC
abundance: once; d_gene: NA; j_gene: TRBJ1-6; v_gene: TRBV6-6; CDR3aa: CASRGGSPLHF; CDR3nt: TGTGCCAGCAGGGGCGGTTCACCCCTCCACTTT
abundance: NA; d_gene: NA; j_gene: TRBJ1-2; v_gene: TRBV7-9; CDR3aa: CASSRTTDSNYGYTF; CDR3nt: TGTGCCAGCAGCCGTACGACAGATTCTAACTATGGCTACACCTTC
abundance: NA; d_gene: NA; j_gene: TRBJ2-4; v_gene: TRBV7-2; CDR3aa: CASSQPTLGKNIQYF; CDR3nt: TGTGCCAGCAGTCAACCGACCCTTGGCAAAAACATTCAGTACTTC
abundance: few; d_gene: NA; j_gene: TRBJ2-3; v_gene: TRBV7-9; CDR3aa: CASRIGNTDTQYF; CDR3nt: TGTGCCAGCAGAATAGGAAACACAGATACGCAGTATTTT
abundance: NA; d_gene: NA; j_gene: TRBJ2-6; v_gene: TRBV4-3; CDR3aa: CASSQVASGTGTGANVLTF; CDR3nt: TGCGCCAGCAGCCAAGTGGCTAGCGGGACAGGGACTGGGGCCAACGTCCTGACTTTC
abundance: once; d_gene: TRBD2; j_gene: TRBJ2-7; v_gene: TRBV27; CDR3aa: CASSKGLAGVYEQYF; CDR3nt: TGTGCCAGCAGTAAGGGGCTAGCGGGAGTTTACGAGCAGTACTTC
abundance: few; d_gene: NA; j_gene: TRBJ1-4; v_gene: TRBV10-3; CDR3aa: CAISPTATNEKLFF; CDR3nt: TGTGCCATTAGTCCGACTGCAACTAATGAAAAACTGTTTTTT
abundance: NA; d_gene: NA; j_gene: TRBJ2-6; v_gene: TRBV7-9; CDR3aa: CASSLEDSGANVLTF; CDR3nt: TGTGCCAGCAGCTTAGAGGACTCTGGGGCCAACGTCCTGACTTTC
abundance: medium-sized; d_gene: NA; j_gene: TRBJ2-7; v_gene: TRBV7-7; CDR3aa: CASSLGGPPYEQYF; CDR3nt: TGTGCCAGCAGCTTAGGGGGGCCTCCCTACGAGCAGTACTTC
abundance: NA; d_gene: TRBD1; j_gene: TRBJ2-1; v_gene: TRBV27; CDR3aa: CASSLSRTGYNEQFF; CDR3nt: TGTGCCAGCAGTTTATCTAGGACAGGGTACAATGAGCAGTTCTTC
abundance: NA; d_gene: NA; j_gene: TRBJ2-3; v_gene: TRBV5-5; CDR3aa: CASSSGGSDTDTQYF; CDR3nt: TGTGCCAGCAGCTCCGGCGGCAGTGATACAGATACGCAGTATTTT
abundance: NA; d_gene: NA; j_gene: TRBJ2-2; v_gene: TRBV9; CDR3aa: CASSLTGELFF; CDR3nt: TGTGCCAGCAGCCTCACCGGGGAGCTGTTTTTT
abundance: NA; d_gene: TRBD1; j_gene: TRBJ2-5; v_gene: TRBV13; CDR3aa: CASSLEDIQGKETQYF; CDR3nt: TGTGCCAGCAGCTTGGAGGATATACAGGGGAAAGAGACCCAGTACTTC
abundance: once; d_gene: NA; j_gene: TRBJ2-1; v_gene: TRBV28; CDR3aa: CASSSGISGNEQFF; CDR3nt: TGTGCCAGCAGTTCCGGGATTTCGGGGAATGAGCAGTTCTTC
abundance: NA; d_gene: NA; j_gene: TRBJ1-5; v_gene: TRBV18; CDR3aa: CASSQEPGGSNQPQHF; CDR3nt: TGTGCCAGCTCACAGGAACCGGGAGGGTCCAATCAGCCCCAGCATTTT
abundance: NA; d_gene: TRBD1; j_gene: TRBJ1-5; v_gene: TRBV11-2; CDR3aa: CASSLGQGNQPQHF; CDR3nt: TGTGCCAGCAGCTTGGGACAGGGCAATCAGCCCCAGCATTTT
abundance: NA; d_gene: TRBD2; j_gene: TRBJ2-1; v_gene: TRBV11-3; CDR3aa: CASSLSQPGLGLYNEQFF; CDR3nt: TGTGCCAGCAGCTTAAGTCAACCGGGACTAGGCCTCTACAATGAGCAGTTCTTC
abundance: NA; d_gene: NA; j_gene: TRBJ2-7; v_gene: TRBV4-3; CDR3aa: CASSPRWSSYEQYF; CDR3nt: TGCGCCAGCAGCCCCCGGTGGAGCTCCTACGAGCAGTACTTC
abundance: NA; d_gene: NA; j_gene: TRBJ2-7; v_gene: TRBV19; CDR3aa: CATAGQSGAQRQYF; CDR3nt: TGTGCCACTGCAGGTCAGTCCGGGGCCCAGAGGCAGTACTTC
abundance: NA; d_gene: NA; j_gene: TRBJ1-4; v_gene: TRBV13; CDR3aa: CASSSSSRGSKLF; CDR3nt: TGTGCCAGCAGCTCATCCAGCAGGGGATCGAAGCTTTTT
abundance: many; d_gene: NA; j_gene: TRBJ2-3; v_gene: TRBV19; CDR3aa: CASHSRTFSSTDTQYF; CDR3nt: TGTGCCAGTCACAGCCGCACCTTCTCTAGCACAGATACGCAGTATTTT
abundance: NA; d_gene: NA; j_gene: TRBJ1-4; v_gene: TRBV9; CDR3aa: CASSTHSATNEKLFF; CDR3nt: TGTGCCAGCAGCACCCATTCCGCAACTAATGAAAAACTGTTTTTT
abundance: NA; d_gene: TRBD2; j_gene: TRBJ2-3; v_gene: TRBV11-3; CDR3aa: CASSSGGAGSTDTQYF; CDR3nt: TGTGCCAGCAGCTCCGGGGGGGCGGGGAGCACAGATACGCAGTATTTT
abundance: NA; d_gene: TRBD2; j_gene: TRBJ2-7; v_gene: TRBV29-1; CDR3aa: CSVELAGVSYEQYF; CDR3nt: TGCAGCGTTGAATTAGCGGGGGTCTCCTACGAGCAGTACTTC
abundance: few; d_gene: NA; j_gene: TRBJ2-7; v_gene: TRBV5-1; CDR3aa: CASSLDSLGGEQYF; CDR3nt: TGCGCCAGCAGCTTGGACAGTCTGGGGGGCGAGCAGTACTTC
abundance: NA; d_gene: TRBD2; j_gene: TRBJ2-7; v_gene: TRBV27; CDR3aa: CASSDFGGTSSYEQYF; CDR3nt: TGTGCCAGCAGCGACTTCGGGGGGACGAGCTCCTACGAGCAGTACTTC
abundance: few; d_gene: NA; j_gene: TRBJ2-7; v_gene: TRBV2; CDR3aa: CASRPLQPSSYEQYF; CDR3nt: TGTGCCAGCAGGCCCCTACAGCCCAGCTCCTACGAGCAGTACTTC
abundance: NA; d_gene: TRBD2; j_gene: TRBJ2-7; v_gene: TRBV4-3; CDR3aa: CASSQDWLAGMYEQYF; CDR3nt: TGCGCCAGCAGCCAAGATTGGCTAGCGGGAATGTACGAGCAGTACTTC
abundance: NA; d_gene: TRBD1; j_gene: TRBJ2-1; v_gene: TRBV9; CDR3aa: CASSVGGGSYNEQFF; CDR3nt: TGTGCCAGCAGCGTAGGAGGGGGCTCTTACAATGAGCAGTTCTTC
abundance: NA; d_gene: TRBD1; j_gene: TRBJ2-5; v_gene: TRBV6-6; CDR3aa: CASSIGQGETQYF; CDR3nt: TGTGCCAGCAGTATAGGACAGGGAGAGACCCAGTACTTC
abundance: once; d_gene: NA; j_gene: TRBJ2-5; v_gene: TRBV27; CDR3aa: CASSLQGWQETQYF; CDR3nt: TGTGCCAGCAGCCTACAGGGATGGCAAGAGACCCAGTACTTC
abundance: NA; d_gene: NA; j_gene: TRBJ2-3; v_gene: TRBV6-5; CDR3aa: CASSYGGVTVDTQYF; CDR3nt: TGTGCCAGCAGTTACGGCGGGGTTACCGTAGATACGCAGTATTTT
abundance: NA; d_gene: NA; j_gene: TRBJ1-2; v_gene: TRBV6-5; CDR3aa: CASSYSRLGGGGYTF; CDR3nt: TGTGCCAGCAGTTACTCCCGGTTGGGGGGAGGTGGCTACACCTTC
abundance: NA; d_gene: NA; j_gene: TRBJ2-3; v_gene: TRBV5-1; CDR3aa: CASSLDTYTDTQYF; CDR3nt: TGCGCCAGCAGCTTGGACACTTACACAGATACGCAGTATTTT
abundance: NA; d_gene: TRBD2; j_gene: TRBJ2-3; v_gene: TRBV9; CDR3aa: CASSVEGFSGGPSTDTQYF; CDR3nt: TGTGCCAGCAGCGTAGAGGGCTTTAGCGGGGGACCTAGCACAGATACGCAGTATTTT
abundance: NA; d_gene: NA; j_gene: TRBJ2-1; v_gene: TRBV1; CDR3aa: CTSSQSPVLGDRYNEQFF; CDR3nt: TGCACCAGCAGCCAATCCCCGGTATTGGGGGACCGATACAATGAGCAGTTCTTC